Sequencing of this T cell receptor beta chain was carried out in a study of spatial heterogeneity in lung cancer. Study outcomes and limitations: Expanded intratumoral alpha and beta TCR counts tracked tumor mutation counts.

This clonotype is classed as medium-sized. Its specificity is not known. TCRdb recomputed calls from the 5' RACE reads with MiXCR, one row per CDR3 protein. The table records approximately 5,000 distinct CDR3 sequences, about 15% of them present only once. Trimming removed 6 bases from V and 5 bases from J, with 14 bases in between. Germline assignment: CDR1 KGHSH and CDR2 LQKENI. The CDR3 runs to 14 residues. Time point here: sample taken at primary tumor resection. No cells were sorted before sequencing. The whole RNA sequenced was extracted from tumor, nontumor lung or frozen PBMC. V and J are TRBV18 and TRBJ1-5; a weak D match, TRBD1 (5 bases). The material was lung tumor tissue, obtained at surgery. This TCR derives from a male donor with early-stage non-small cell lung cancer. CDR3 DNA sequence: TGTGCCAGCTCCCAATCGGGGGGGGATCAGCCCCAGCATTTT. It translates to CASSQSGGDQPQHF. The full variable domain, rest sourced from reference TRBV18 and TRBJ1-5, is NAGVMQNPRHLVRRRGQEARLRCSPMKGHSHVYWYRQLPEEGLKFMVYLQKENIIDESGMPKERFSAEFPKEGPSILRIQQVVRGDSAAYFCASSQSGGDQPQHFGDGTRLSIL.